This paragraph covers one TCR beta chain sequence. No cognate antigen has been identified for it. No clone much larger than this one lies a single base away; base qualities are absent. The data derive from a study of cytomegalovirus exposure and HLA in healthy donors (dated by TCRdb to 2016 to 2017). About the investigation overall: In an earlier analysis of approximately 500 of the donors, 276 Gb of sequence data and 120 million or so unique TCR beta sequences from some 170 million T cells were reported. An earlier analysis of 500 to 750 of the donors applied high-throughput TCR beta sequencing to assess whether each TCR beta V gene segment acted as functional or pseudogenic. Donor age, sex, ethnicity and CMV serostatus were compiled together with the repertoire data. Every repertoire in the discovery cohort had been generated on one and the same sequencing platform. A later genetic analysis used genome-wide SNP genotypes for about 60% of the roughly 670 donors, treating that subset as a discovery cohort. The study aimed to test whether cataloging public T cell receptors could reveal signatures of past pathogen exposure. About five DR-DQ haplotypes were treated as single units for association and clustering because of strong linkage in the cohort. Rather than using new phenotypic data, the later analysis identified candidate immune exposures from TCR beta sequences and from how often those sequences occurred across donors. A later analysis re-analyzed previously published TCR beta repertoires from approximately 670 donors and added high-resolution HLA genotyping to study TCR occurrence patterns. HLA typing covered class I and class II loci at four-digit resolution. Typing coverage varied by locus: 629-630 donors for A, B, C, DRB1 and DQB1; 522 for DQA1; about 590 for DPA1; 450 to 480 for DPB1. A separate validation cohort of over 95 different subjects was used in addition to the 666-subject first cohort. Across approximately 400 genotyped donors of the cohort, an average of about 240,000 unique TCR beta nucleotide sequences per donor were sequenced, and approximately 17% of those sequences were non-productive. Roughly 300 gigabases of sequencing data and some 85 million unique TCR sequences were included in an early release covering about 700 HLA-typed donors. The study combined high-throughput TCR immunosequencing, statistical association of individual TCRs with disease status, and machine learning to predict cytomegalovirus infection status. The genetic ancestry cluster associated with self-reported Caucasian donors included 81% of the roughly 410 genotyped donors. The T cell repertoires of about 700 subjects were profiled by immunosequencing and related to cytomegalovirus serostatus.

V trim: 1 base; J trim: 7 bases; unmatched bases: 4. From a lookup of the germline V gene, CDR1 and CDR2 are SGHTA and FQGNSA. From the cysteine up to the phenylalanine, the CDR3 has a length of 15 residues. Only CDR3 DNA is held: 45 bases, read in frame from base 1. The cohort consisted of approximately 690 healthy bone marrow donors. All cohort members were sampled while nominally healthy, although unrecorded immune exposures were likely present. The donor was CMV seronegative and was included in the group of about 350 seronegative cohort members. A peripheral blood sample was provided by each donor, and peripheral blood mononuclear cells were used for TCR beta sequencing. Genomic DNA extraction from the blood cell samples was performed with the Qiagen DNeasy Blood Extraction Kit. Preparation of the library involved the immunoSEQ multiplex PCR assay. A mixture of 60 forward primers for TCR Vbeta segments and 13 reverse primers for TCR Jbeta segments was used in the multiplex PCR. Amplification of the CDR3 region of rearranged TCR beta genes was performed with a multiplex PCR assay on genomic DNA. On the Illumina HiSeq System, the amplified TCR beta libraries were sequenced as 87-base-pair reads. Per the original workflow: Across the 500 to 700 repertoires, a later analysis counted approximately 83 million unique TCR beta chains, around 11 million of which were shared by at least two donors. Raw reads were error-corrected and collapsed into unique sequences with a nearest-neighbor algorithm that merged closely related sequences to remove PCR and sequencing errors. V, D and J gene segments were assigned by aligning CDR3 sequences to IMGT reference sequences. For a sequence to be retained, a match of at least six nucleotides was required to both a V gene segment and a J gene segment. Rearrangements were classified as productive when the CDR3 lacked stop codons and remained in frame with V and J, and all other rearrangements were classified as non-productive. CDR3 was defined by IMGT convention, running from the second conserved V-encoded cysteine to the conserved J-encoded phenylalanine. The earlier analysis of roughly 590 of the donors excluded any sequence lacking an unambiguous match to a single V gene segment. An earlier analysis of a few hundred of the donors classified V segments as functional when productive rearrangements were above 56.7% and as segregating when the standard deviation between donors was above 5%. To diagnose cytomegalovirus status from the catalog of TCR beta chain sequences, a statistical classification framework was built. In a later analysis, TCR nucleotide sequences were compared against IMGT/GENE-DB human TR gene sequences so that V and J genes could be assigned. The TCRdist pipeline was used in a later analysis to assign CDR3 sequences and most-parsimonious VDJ recombination scenarios. In a later analysis, every TCR beta chain was defined by the combination of its CDR3 amino acid sequence and its V-gene family, and reads without a unique V-gene family were dropped. As a way to deal with suspected cross-contamination and a sequencing artifact, a later analysis dropped 640 or so nucleotide sequences that were highly shared and had low generation probability. A later analysis calculated a clonal expansion index for each public chain from normalized within-repertoire ranks of inferred template counts. In a later analysis, generation probabilities were computed with a VDJ recombination model fitted to out-of-frame rearrangements, and the resulting probabilities were checked against IGoR. In a later analysis, TCR-TCR, TCR-HLA and TCR-CMV co-occurrence was scored with hypergeometric tests, and a repertoire-size bias correction was applied to TCR pairs. A later analysis estimated false discovery rates by permuting HLA or CMV assignments 20 times. In a later analysis, co-occurring TCRs were grouped with DBSCAN, and TCRdist sequence similarity was added when clustering was performed within HLA-allele-positive subsets. Co-occurrence clustering excluded repertoires with fewer than 30,000 or more than 120,000 public chains, plus five with anomalous nucleotide sharing. The source is immuneACCESS, and TCRdb retained only in-frame sequences with V and J called. Part of the clones is not carried over; for the studies checked, unresolved V genes explain less than half of this, and the remainder is unexplained. The V and J calls and the clone size are those of that table, but D and trimming were determined from the DNA. This sample has 25,000 to 40,000 clones in its table, and less than 55% of those were observed once. Together, the top ten hold just under 2% of the sample.

General study outcomes and caveats: In a later analysis, some 18,000 TCR beta sequences were associated with specific HLA alleles at a false discovery rate of 0.05. Correlated functional status among segregating V segments might be attributable to linkage disequilibrium, but an unknown experimental factor could not be ruled out. A cluster of highly shared sequence variants was judged likely to be a technical artifact of the sequencing pipeline. HLA typing was unavailable for some donors at each locus, so association tests used only the typed subset. According to the authors, the approach could potentially be generalized to other disease states and immunological phenotypes. According to a later analysis, most CMV-associated TCR beta chains appeared to be HLA-restricted, and the HLA associations seemed to be driven largely by CMV exposure. The classifier was reported to diagnose cytomegalovirus status with high specificity and sensitivity in both the original and validation cohorts. Assigning TCR associations to individual alleles was difficult when HLA alleles, especially DR and DQ, strongly co-occurred. The earlier analysis of 587 of the donors excluded 15 to 20 rarely observed V segments, including chromosome 9 orphons, because counts were too low. In a later analysis, HLA-associated TCR beta chains showed more clonal expansion and lower generation probabilities than non-associated chains that were equally common. Only TCR beta chains were sequenced in this cohort, and the absence of alpha or paired-chain data limited detectable features. Presence/absence analyses assumed roughly uniform sequencing depth across donors, an assumption that may not hold. An association between a missense DCLRE1C variant and V-gene and J-gene trimming of TCR beta chains was found in a later genetic analysis and replicated in an independent cohort. Immune exposure information for the cohort was limited to CMV serostatus. In a later analysis, the rate of TCR association differed among HLA loci, with DRB1 alleles having the most associated TCRs and HLA-C alleles having the fewest. According to a later analysis, parvovirus B19, influenza, CMV and Epstein-Barr virus appeared linked to several top co-occurrence clusters. In vitro tests confirmed that a few of the cytomegalovirus-associated TCR beta chains recognize cytomegalovirus antigens. An earlier analysis of 587 of the donors showed that most TCR beta V segments appeared in productive rearrangements either about 87% or about 30% of the time, which broadly matched IMGT annotations. The 87-base-pair reads could not distinguish some IMGT-functional V segments, including TRBV6-2 and TRBV6-3, so those segments were excluded. A further reported finding was that TCR beta sequences accurately predicted the HLA-A and HLA-B alleles for most subjects in the first cohort. The study listed 150 to 200 TCR beta chains as associated with cytomegalovirus. While some public TCRs were present in many individuals, most TCR sequences turned up only very rarely across donors. According to a later genetic analysis, donors in an Asian-associated ancestry cluster had fewer N-insertions in productive TCRs than the approximately 630-donor mean.

The sequence links TRBV7-2 to TRBJ1-2; 12 bases in between match TRBD1. Source material: PBMCs. The clonotype comes from a woman between 45 and 60 years old in good health and CMV-seronegative. The bases read TGTGCCAGCAGCTTAGAGGGACAGGGGGCGACTGGCTACACCTTC. Protein translation: CASSLEGQGATGYTF.